This paragraph reports one T cell receptor beta chain. Authors' processing steps: Quantification of nucleated cells was approximated via reference gene primer amplification. Here immunoSEQ multiplex PCR was the method, and the copy in TCRdb shows in-frame clones only, minus some. V, J and clone size were drawn from that table, and D and trimming were deduced from the DNA. Of fewer than 500,000 clones in the sample, approximately 87% were seen once. All enrollees were about 18 to 89 years old and from 20 to 25 US areas. Clinical histories supplied by participants themselves formed the basis of cohort assignment. This record belongs to a study of blood T cell repertoires in COVID-19. About the study: The samples span acute and convalescent COVID-19 from the United States, Italy and Spain.

The CDR3 sequence is 16 residues long. V dropped 0 bases and J dropped 8 bases, with 17 bases sitting between them. Germline CDR1 is SGHKS and CDR2 is YYEKEE (reference sequence). Sequenced sample: PBMCs or T cells enriched from blood (not recorded which). The V gene is TRBV5-5, the J gene TRBJ1-4; possible D gene TRBD1, 6 bases. The receptor was derived from a woman aged 30 to 39 with acute COVID-19. CDR3 amino acids: CASSLVVTGKEEKLFF. The CDR3 DNA follows: TGTGCCAGCAGCTTGGTCGTTACAGGGAAAGAGGAAAAACTGTTTTTT.